This is a list of T cell receptor beta chains from one sample in a study of blood T cell repertoires in COVID-19. Sequencing used immunoSEQ multiplex PCR; TCRdb keeps in-frame clones, though not all of them. Here the sample spans about 20,000 clones, 75% to 95% being singletons. Sequences were obtained from peripheral blood. These receptors came from a man in his 70s with active COVID-19. The CDR3 runs from the conserved cysteine through the conserved F or W. D genes are given only for firm matches. A row's size may be missing; if present it is once, few, many or a size class.

clone_size: NA
j_call: TRBJ2-4
d_call: NA
v_call: TRBV5-4
cdr3_nt: TGTGCCAGCAGCCTTAGTGGGGGGGCCAAAAACATTCAGTACTTC
cdr3_aa: CASSLSGGAKNIQYF

clone_size: NA
j_call: TRBJ2-4
d_call: NA
v_call: TRBV28
cdr3_nt: TGTGCCAGCAGTTTAATCGGTGCCAGGGGAGGGGTGGTGGACATTCAGTACTTC
cdr3_aa: CASSLIGARGGVVDIQYF

clone_size: NA
j_call: TRBJ1-1
d_call: NA
v_call: TRBV5-1
cdr3_nt: TGCGCCAGCAGCGAAACTCCAGGCACTGAAGCTTTCTTT
cdr3_aa: CASSETPGTEAFF

clone_size: NA
j_call: TRBJ1-2
d_call: NA
v_call: TRBV28
cdr3_nt: TGTGCCAGCAGTTCCCCACAGGCGACCTGGAACTATGGCTACACCTTC
cdr3_aa: CASSSPQATWNYGYTF

clone_size: NA
j_call: TRBJ2-5
d_call: NA
v_call: TRBV2
cdr3_nt: TGTGCCAGCGGTCTAGAAGAGACCCAGTACTTC
cdr3_aa: CASGLEETQYF

clone_size: NA
j_call: TRBJ2-1
d_call: NA
v_call: TRBV2
cdr3_nt: TGTGCCAGCAGTGAACAGGCCTACAATGAGCAGTTCTTC
cdr3_aa: CASSEQAYNEQFF

clone_size: NA
j_call: TRBJ2-5
d_call: NA
v_call: TRBV3-1/TRBV3-2
cdr3_nt: TGTGCCAGCAGCCAAGAACTAGCAAAGACCCAGTACTTC
cdr3_aa: CASSQELAKTQYF

clone_size: NA
j_call: TRBJ1-1
d_call: NA
v_call: TRBV5-1
cdr3_nt: TGCGCCAGCAGCCGACATGAGTCGAACACTGAAGCTTTCTTT
cdr3_aa: CASSRHESNTEAFF

clone_size: NA
j_call: TRBJ2-2
d_call: NA
v_call: TRBV3-1/TRBV3-2
cdr3_nt: TGTGCCGGCAGCCAAACCGTCAGCGGGGAGCTGTTTTTT
cdr3_aa: CAGSQTVSGELFF

clone_size: NA
j_call: TRBJ2-1
d_call: NA
v_call: TRBV9
cdr3_nt: TGTGCCAGCAGCAAAAGCGGTCCCACCTACAATGAGCAGTTCTTC
cdr3_aa: CASSKSGPTYNEQFF

clone_size: NA
j_call: TRBJ2-3
d_call: NA
v_call: TRBV2
cdr3_nt: TGTGCCAGCCTCGGGAACTCGTACACAGATACGCAGTATTTT
cdr3_aa: CASLGNSYTDTQYF

clone_size: NA
j_call: TRBJ1-2
d_call: TRBD1
v_call: TRBV4-2
cdr3_nt: TGTGCCAGCAGCCAAGATGGCAGCGGCAGGGGGTTCTTC
cdr3_aa: CASSQDGSGRGFF

clone_size: NA
j_call: TRBJ2-1
d_call: TRBD1
v_call: TRBV28
cdr3_nt: TGTGCCAGCAGTCCCCGCGGACAGGGGGCGATTCTTGAGCAGTTCTTC
cdr3_aa: CASSPRGQGAILEQFF

clone_size: NA
j_call: TRBJ2-2
d_call: NA
v_call: TRBV7-9
cdr3_nt: TGTGCCAGCACAGATGGTGGGAGCTCCGCCGGGGAGCTGTTTTTT
cdr3_aa: CASTDGGSSAGELFF

clone_size: NA
j_call: TRBJ2-7
d_call: TRBD2
v_call: TRBV7-2
cdr3_nt: TGTGCCAGCAGCTTCTTAGCGGGAGGGCCGGAGGAGCAGTACTTC
cdr3_aa: CASSFLAGGPEEQYF

clone_size: few
j_call: TRBJ1-3
d_call: NA
v_call: TRBV18
cdr3_nt: TGTGCCAGCTCACCATCGGCGGTACGGGGAAACACCATATATTTT
cdr3_aa: CASSPSAVRGNTIYF

clone_size: NA
j_call: TRBJ1-5
d_call: NA
v_call: TRBV6-5
cdr3_nt: TGTGCCACACGTTTCAATTACAGGGACGGACAGCCCCAGCATTTT
cdr3_aa: CATRFNYRDGQPQHF

clone_size: once
j_call: TRBJ1-4
d_call: TRBD1
v_call: TRBV5-5
cdr3_nt: TGTGCCAGCAGCACGGGGGACAGGGAGATTAAGGAAAAACTGTTTTTT
cdr3_aa: CASSTGDREIKEKLFF

clone_size: NA
j_call: TRBJ2-6
d_call: TRBD2
v_call: TRBV28
cdr3_nt: TGTGCCAGCACCACCGGGAGGGCCGAATTCTTCTCTGGGGCCAACGTCCTGACTTTC
cdr3_aa: CASTTGRAEFFSGANVLTF

clone_size: NA
j_call: TRBJ2-7
d_call: TRBD1
v_call: TRBV28
cdr3_nt: TGTGCCAGCAGTTTGGCCGGGACAGGACGTTACGAGCAGTACTTC
cdr3_aa: CASSLAGTGRYEQYF

clone_size: NA
j_call: TRBJ1-2
d_call: NA
v_call: TRBV6-6
cdr3_nt: TGTGCCAGCACCGCGAAAGTGTACTATGGCTACACCTTC
cdr3_aa: CASTAKVYYGYTF

clone_size: NA
j_call: TRBJ2-3
d_call: TRBD2
v_call: TRBV3-1/TRBV3-2
cdr3_nt: TGTGCCAGCAGCCAAGGACTAGCGGGGGCTACAGATACGCAGTATTTT
cdr3_aa: CASSQGLAGATDTQYF

clone_size: once
j_call: TRBJ2-1
d_call: TRBD1
v_call: TRBV28
cdr3_nt: TGTGCCAGCAGAACGGGACAGGGAGATGAGCAGTTCTTC
cdr3_aa: CASRTGQGDEQFF

clone_size: NA
j_call: TRBJ2-2
d_call: TRBD2
v_call: TRBV6-2/TRBV6-3
cdr3_nt: TGTGCCAGCAGTTACTGGGCGGTAGCGGGAGCCGGGGAGCTGTTTTTT
cdr3_aa: CASSYWAVAGAGELFF

clone_size: once
j_call: TRBJ1-1
d_call: TRBD1
v_call: TRBV4-3
cdr3_nt: TGCGCCAGCAGCCAAGACAGGGGGCCCACTGAAGCTTTCTTT
cdr3_aa: CASSQDRGPTEAFF

clone_size: NA
j_call: TRBJ2-7
d_call: TRBD1
v_call: TRBV5-1
cdr3_nt: TGCGCCAGCAGCCCCTCCGGGACAGCCTACGAGCAGTACTTC
cdr3_aa: CASSPSGTAYEQYF

clone_size: NA
j_call: TRBJ1-2
d_call: NA
v_call: TRBV28
cdr3_nt: TGTGCCAGCAGTTCTCGGACACCCTTAGGCTACACCTTC
cdr3_aa: CASSSRTPLGYTF

clone_size: NA
j_call: TRBJ2-3
d_call: TRBD1
v_call: TRBV5-1
cdr3_nt: TGCGCCAGCGGCGGGACAGGGGACCTCCATAGCACAGATACGCAGTATTTT
cdr3_aa: CASGGTGDLHSTDTQYF

clone_size: NA
j_call: TRBJ1-2
d_call: NA
v_call: TRBV28
cdr3_nt: TGTGCCACCTATGGGGCTGGGTACGGCTACACCTTC
cdr3_aa: CATYGAGYGYTF

clone_size: once
j_call: TRBJ2-7
d_call: TRBD1
v_call: TRBV5-4
cdr3_nt: TGTGCCAGCAGCTTGAGGGGGCAGGGCGACGAGCAGTACTTC
cdr3_aa: CASSLRGQGDEQYF

clone_size: NA
j_call: TRBJ2-1
d_call: NA
v_call: TRBV9
cdr3_nt: TGTGCCAGCAGCCCCTCGCCGTTGAGGGAGCAGTTCTTC
cdr3_aa: CASSPSPLREQFF

clone_size: NA
j_call: TRBJ2-1
d_call: NA
v_call: TRBV3-1/TRBV3-2
cdr3_nt: TGTGCCAGCAGCCAAGATAGTACTAGCCTTAGCTCCTACAATGAGCAGTTCTTC
cdr3_aa: CASSQDSTSLSSYNEQFF

clone_size: NA
j_call: TRBJ2-7
d_call: NA
v_call: TRBV20-1
cdr3_nt: TGCAGTGCTAGTCTCCAGCTACAGGAGCAGTACTTC
cdr3_aa: CSASLQLQEQYF

clone_size: NA
j_call: TRBJ2-1
d_call: TRBD2
v_call: TRBV14
cdr3_nt: TGTGCCAGCAGCTCTAGACCGGGACTAGCGGGCCTATACAATGAGCAGTTCTTC
cdr3_aa: CASSSRPGLAGLYNEQFF

clone_size: NA
j_call: TRBJ2-5
d_call: NA
v_call: TRBV29-1
cdr3_nt: TGCAGCGTTGGAGTAGGGGGTTTTGGAGAGACCCAGTACTTC
cdr3_aa: CSVGVGGFGETQYF

clone_size: NA
j_call: TRBJ1-2
d_call: NA
v_call: TRBV6-5
cdr3_nt: TGTGCCAGCAGTCCGGGTCCGTCGTATTATGGCTACACCTTC
cdr3_aa: CASSPGPSYYGYTF

clone_size: NA
j_call: TRBJ2-3
d_call: TRBD1
v_call: TRBV5-1
cdr3_nt: TGCGCCAGCAGCTTGGGGGGACAGGGTTTCGCAGATACGCAGTATTTT
cdr3_aa: CASSLGGQGFADTQYF

clone_size: once
j_call: TRBJ1-4
d_call: TRBD1
v_call: TRBV19
cdr3_nt: TGTGCCAGTAGTCCTCCCTGGACCGGGACAGGGTCCGAAAAACTGTTTTTT
cdr3_aa: CASSPPWTGTGSEKLFF

clone_size: once
j_call: TRBJ1-4
d_call: NA
v_call: TRBV19
cdr3_nt: TGTGCCAGTAGTACTCGGGGGGGAGTTAATGAAAAACTGTTTTTT
cdr3_aa: CASSTRGGVNEKLFF

clone_size: NA
j_call: TRBJ2-3
d_call: TRBD2
v_call: TRBV5-1
cdr3_nt: TGCGCCAGCAGCTTGGCGGGGACTAGCGGTAGCACAGATACGCAGTATTTT
cdr3_aa: CASSLAGTSGSTDTQYF

clone_size: NA
j_call: TRBJ1-2
d_call: TRBD1
v_call: TRBV5-1
cdr3_nt: TGCGCCAGCAGCTGGGGTGACAGGGTGGAGGGCTACACCTTC
cdr3_aa: CASSWGDRVEGYTF

clone_size: NA
j_call: TRBJ1-4
d_call: TRBD1
v_call: TRBV6-2/TRBV6-3
cdr3_nt: TGTGCCAGCAGTTCCCAGGGGGCACGGAATAATGAAAAACTGTTTTTT
cdr3_aa: CASSSQGARNNEKLFF

clone_size: NA
j_call: TRBJ1-2
d_call: NA
v_call: TRBV4-2
cdr3_nt: TGTGCCAGCAGCCAAGCTTCTAACTTATTCTACACCTTC
cdr3_aa: CASSQASNLFYTF